Listed here is a single T cell receptor beta chain. The sample comes from a study of T cell changes during pregnancy in multiple sclerosis. Only in-frame clones appear in the TCRdb table, and some are missing; sequencing was by immunoSEQ multiplex PCR. The repertoire holds 30,000 to 40,000 clones, with roughly 87% as singletons. The germline gives CDR1 LNHDA, CDR2 SQIVND (reference sequence). The CDR3 has 18 amino acids. Trimming shortened V by 0 bases and J by 0 bases, and 15 bases separated the two germline ends. The sequence came from a female donor with multiple sclerosis, enrolled in a pregnancy study. Sequenced material: CD8+ T cells from peripheral blood mononuclear cells, taken in the first trimester of pregnancy. The chain is built from TRBV19 and TRBJ2-1; D perhaps matches TRBD1 (5 bases). DNA of the CDR3: TGTGCCAGTAGTATAGATCAGGTGGGGCTTTCCTCCTACAATGAGCAGTTCTTC. Protein: CASSIDQVGLSSYNEQFF.